These 29 T cell receptor beta chains came from one sample sequenced in a study of T cell responses to AZD1222 COVID-19 vaccine. Profiled with immunoSEQ multiplex PCR; TCRdb holds only in-frame clones, not every one. Seen here are fewer than 120,000 clones, roughly nine tenths observed once, and the top ten hold 3.2%. The material sequenced was peripheral blood, taken on day 0 of AZD1222 vaccination. The receptors originated from an adult in good health.

CDR3 sequence (DNA): TGTGCCAGCAGTTTGGCGCCGGTAAACACCATATATTTT. Encoded protein: CASSLAPVNTIYF. V is TRBV28 and J is TRBJ1-3, with unresolved D. The CDR3 is made up of 13 amino acids. Trimming shortened V by 3 bases and J by 6 bases, and 9 bases separated the two germline ends. The germline V gene has CDR1 MDHEN and CDR2 SYDVKM.

The J gene is TRBJ1-5, the V gene TRBV24-1, with D uncertain. V lost 9 bases and J 1 base, leaving 12 bases between the germline ends. CDR1 and CDR2 (germline): KGHDR, SFDVKD. There are 14 residues in the CDR3. The CDR3 region is CATAHHRSNQPQHF. The CDR3 DNA reads TGTGCCACCGCTCACCACAGAAGCAATCAGCCCCAGCATTTT.

The rearrangement joins TRBV19 to TRBJ2-3, with 8 positions matching TRBD1. J gave up 0 bases and V 6 bases, and 2 bases lay outside the gene matches. Germline V gene lookup returns CDR1 LNHDA and CDR2 SQIVND (reference sequence). This CDR3 has 14 amino acids. The CDR3, as DNA: TGTGCCAGTAGCGACAGGGGTAGCACAGATACGCAGTATTTT. It codes for CASSDRGSTDTQYF.

The genes are TRBV5-1 and TRBJ1-1; D is ambiguous. Germline V gives CDR1 SGHRS, CDR2 YFSETQ. V was clipped by 4 bases and J by 2 bases, with 18 bases between them. The CDR3 is 16 amino acids. DNA of the CDR3: TGCGCCAGCAGCGCCGGGCAGGCCCCGGGTAACACTGAAGCTTTCTTT. The encoded protein is CASSAGQAPGNTEAFF. The whole variable domain, remainder taken from reference TRBV5-1 and TRBJ1-1, is KAGVTQTPRYLIKTRGQQVTLSCSPISGHRSVSWYQQTPGQGLQFLFEYFSETQRNKGNFPGRFSGRQFSNSRSEMNVSTLELGDSALYLCASSAGQAPGNTEAFFGQGTRLTVV.

This chain links TRBV7-8 with TRBJ2-7; D is ambiguous. The CDR3 spans 14 residues. V shed 1 base and J shed 3 bases, with 10 bases lying between them. CDR1 SGHVS and CDR2 FQNEAQ come from the germline V gene. The CDR3 spells CASSLVVGNYEQYF. The CDR3 DNA follows: TGTGCCAGCAGCTTAGTAGTCGGCAACTACGAGCAGTACTTC.

V and J are TRBV5-1 and TRBJ1-1; TRBD1 might be the D (6 bases). The CDR3 has 15 residues. The V end was cut by 4 bases, the J end by 5 bases, with 18 bases between. Germline values: CDR1 SGHRS, CDR2 YFSETQ. CDR3 amino acids: CASSPDVGAQTEAFF. CDR3 bases: TGCGCCAGCAGCCCGGACGTGGGGGCGCAGACTGAAGCTTTCTTT.

The CDR3 reads CASSIQGNAGNTIYF. The CDR3 DNA follows: TGCGCCAGCAGTATCCAGGGGAACGCCGGAAACACCATATATTTT. The gene calls are TRBV5-1 and TRBJ1-3, with D tentatively TRBD1 (6 bases). The CDR3 length is 15 residues. Trimming pared 5 bases from V and 4 bases from J, leaving 16 bases between. The germline CDR1 and CDR2 sequences are SGHRS and YFSETQ. Full variable domain (rest looked up from reference TRBV5-1 and TRBJ1-3): KAGVTQTPRYLIKTRGQQVTLSCSPISGHRSVSWYQQTPGQGLQFLFEYFSETQRNKGNFPGRFSGRQFSNSRSEMNVSTLELGDSALYLCASSIQGNAGNTIYFGEGSWLTVV.

As DNA, the CDR3 is TGTGCCAGCTCACCAGGGACTTCCCTCGGGGGCTACACCTTC. It yields the protein CASSPGTSLGGYTF. This chain joins TRBV18 and TRBJ1-2; a weak D match, TRBD1 (5 bases). Trimming removed 2 bases at V and 8 bases at J, with 15 bases between. Germline V gives CDR1 KGHSH, CDR2 LQKENI. The CDR3 runs to 14 residues.

The chain uses TRBV6-5 and TRBJ2-3, with TRBD2 as a possible D gene (7 bases). Trimming removed 0 bases from V and 4 bases from J, with 14 bases in between. This CDR3 is built from 16 residues. Germline-derived CDR1 and CDR2 are MNHEY and SVGAGI. The CDR3 region is CASSYSAGAGADTQYF. The CDR3 coding sequence is TGTGCCAGCAGTTACTCCGCGGGGGCAGGGGCAGATACGCAGTATTTT.

The chain employs TRBV30 and TRBJ1-2, with D uncertain. Germline values: CDR1 GTSNPN, CDR2 SVGIG (reference sequence). The CDR3 length is 10 residues. Between the trimmed V and J ends, which lost 5 bases and 8 bases, there was a span of 9 bases. CDR3 DNA sequence: TGTGCCTGGCTAAATCCAGGCTACACCTTC. It specifies CAWLNPGYTF.

This clone showed up just a few times. J is TRBJ1-2 and V is TRBV7-2; D remains unclear. The CDR3 is 14 residues long. Germline CDR1 SGHTA, CDR2 FQGNSA. The V gene lost 2 bases and the J gene lost 8 bases, with 15 bases spanning the gap. This CDR3 reads CASSLPDVNEGYTF. The DNA of the CDR3 is TGTGCCAGCAGCTTACCCGACGTGAATGAAGGCTACACCTTC.

This sequence joins TRBV7-3 and TRBJ1-1; D unclear. V was pared by 0 bases and J by 8 bases, with 13 bases between. This CDR3 is built from 14 residues. Germline V gene sequence: CDR1 SGHTA, CDR2 FQGTGA. The CDR3 DNA sequence: TGTGCCAGCAGCTTAACGTCTGGCAGCAGAGAAGCTTTCTTT. Protein sequence: CASSLTSGSREAFF. Full variable domain (rest looked up from reference TRBV7-3 and TRBJ1-1): GAGVSQTPSNKVTEKGKYVELRCDPISGHTALYWYRQSLGQGPEFLIYFQGTGAADDSGLPNDRFFAVRPEGSVSTLKIQRTERGDSAVYLCASSLTSGSREAFFGQGTRLTVV.

The chain couples TRBV20-1 to TRBJ2-5; D uncertain. In germline, CDR1 is DFQATT, CDR2 SNEGSKA (reference sequence). This CDR3 region has 17 residues. The V and J ends lost 3 bases and 3 bases respectively, with 23 bases between them. CDR3 loop: CSASLHEAGLTEETQYF. The CDR3 DNA is TGCAGTGCTAGTTTACATGAGGCAGGCCTAACAGAAGAGACCCAGTACTTC.

The DNA of the CDR3 is TGTGCCAGCAGCCGACTTACCTTGGGACCGGGAGTAGCGGATACGCAGTATTTT. Amino acid sequence: CASSRLTLGPGVADTQYF. The chain employs TRBV2 and TRBJ2-3, with D possibly matching TRBD2 (6 bases). Germline CDR1 reads SNHLY; CDR2 reads FYNNEI. CDR3 length: 18 residues. With 6 bases removed from V and 6 bases from J, the gap between germline ends came to 28 bases. Variable domain in full (rest from reference TRBV2 and TRBJ2-3): EPEVTQTPSHQVTQMGQEVILRCVPISNHLYFYWYRQILGQKVEFLVSFYNNEISEKSEIFDDQFSVERPDGSNFTLKIRSTKLEDSAMYFCASSRLTLGPGVADTQYFGPGTRLTVL.

The J gene is TRBJ2-7, the V gene TRBV11-2; D is undetermined. V was pared by 1 base and J by 3 bases, with 4 bases between. The CDR3 loop spans 12 amino acids. Germline assignment: CDR1 SGHAT and CDR2 FQNNGV. The CDR3 region is CASSLGSYEQYF. CDR3 DNA: TGTGCCAGCAGCTTAGGTAGCTACGAGCAGTACTTC.

The rearrangement links TRBV28 to TRBJ1-5, with a tentative D call TRBD1 (5 bases). With 5 bases removed from V and 5 bases from J, the gap between germline ends came to 16 bases. The germline gives CDR1 MDHEN, CDR2 SYDVKM. The length of the CDR3 is 15 residues. The CDR3 DNA reads TGTGCCAGCAGTCCCGCGAAGGGGTCCCATCAGCCCCAGCATTTT. Its protein is CASSPAKGSHQPQHF.

This clone has just one count. This chain uses TRBV28 with TRBJ2-6; D ambiguous. The CDR3 sequence is 11 residues long. Germline V lookup: CDR1 MDHEN, CDR2 SYDVKM. V was shortened by 7 bases and J by 4 bases, with 2 bases between the two germline ends. This chain's CDR3 is CASMGANVLTF. The CDR3 DNA follows: TGTGCCAGCATGGGGGCCAACGTCCTGACTTTC.

This chain connects TRBV11-3 to TRBJ2-7; tentative D call: TRBD2 (6 bases). The CDR3 is 15 amino acids. Trimming cost V 5 bases and J 5 bases, with 19 bases left between them. Germline lookup yields CDR1 SGHNT and CDR2 YENEEA. CDR3 amino acids: CASSVGRQGSHEQYF. In DNA form, the CDR3 reads TGTGCCAGCAGCGTGGGGAGGCAGGGTTCCCACGAGCAGTACTTC.

This chain uses TRBV9 with TRBJ2-7, with TRBD1 matching 10 bases. Germline-derived CDR1 and CDR2 are SGDLS and YYNGEE. This CDR3 contains 16 residues. V lost 2 bases, J lost 2 bases, and 7 bases stayed unmatched. CDR3 loop: CASSVAGTGVPYEQYF. The CDR3 DNA sequence: TGTGCCAGCAGCGTCGCCGGGACAGGGGTGCCCTACGAGCAGTACTTC.

In DNA form, the CDR3 reads TGTGCCAGCAGCTTAGGCCCGGACAGGGGATCTGGCTACACCTTC. Translated, it gives CASSLGPDRGSGYTF. J is TRBJ1-2 and V is TRBV7-2; 9 bases map to TRBD1. Looked up from germline, CDR1 is SGHTA and CDR2 is FQGNSA. The V and J ends lost 1 base and 7 bases, in that order; junction bases with no gene match: 7. The length of the CDR3 is 15 residues.

The genes are TRBV2 and TRBJ1-5, with a weak D call TRBD1 (6 bases). Per the germline V gene, CDR1 is SNHLY and CDR2 is FYNNEI. Trimming removed 4 bases at V and 5 bases at J, with 9 bases between. This CDR3 comprises 13 residues. This CDR3 is CASSGYRDQPQHF. In DNA form, the CDR3 reads TGTGCCAGCAGTGGGTACAGGGATCAGCCCCAGCATTTT. Full variable domain (rest looked up from reference TRBV2 and TRBJ1-5): EPEVTQTPSHQVTQMGQEVILRCVPISNHLYFYWYRQILGQKVEFLVSFYNNEISEKSEIFDDQFSVERPDGSNFTLKIRSTKLEDSAMYFCASSGYRDQPQHFGDGTRLSIL.

The V gene is TRBV27, the J gene TRBJ1-5; maybe TRBD1 (6 bases). Germline CDR1 and CDR2: MNHEY and SMNVEV (reference sequence). This CDR3 is 13 amino acids long. Trimming removed 5 bases at V and 5 bases at J, with 10 bases between. The DNA of the CDR3 is TGTGCCAGCAGTCGGGGGCGAGATCAGCCCCAGCATTTT. Translating gives CASSRGRDQPQHF.

The chain uses TRBV11-2 and TRBJ2-7; no reliable D call. The CDR3 consists of 11 residues. Germline CDR1 reads SGHAT; CDR2 reads FQNNGV. Trimming removed 6 bases at V and 4 bases at J, with 7 bases between. CDR3 amino acids: CASSLVYEQYF. As DNA, the CDR3 is TGTGCCAGCAGTTTGGTGTACGAGCAGTACTTC. The complete variable domain, with remaining parts taken from reference TRBV11-2 and TRBJ2-7, reads EAGVAQSPRYKIIEKRQSVAFWCNPISGHATLYWYQQILGQGPKLLIQFQNNGVVDDSQLPKDRFSAERLKGVDSTLKIQPAKLEDSAVYLCASSLVYEQYFGPGTRLTVT.

The chain joins TRBV19 to TRBJ1-1; D is unclear. Germline lookup yields CDR1 LNHDA and CDR2 SQIVND (reference sequence). This CDR3 is built from 15 residues. V was clipped by 6 bases and J by 3 bases, with 17 bases between them. The CDR3, as DNA: TGTGCCAGTAGAAGTAGTAGGGAATGGTACACTGAAGCTTTCTTT. Translating gives CASRSSREWYTEAFF.

The table lists this clone with a count of one. This chain joins TRBV6-5 and TRBJ1-1, with a possible D match to TRBD1 (5 bases). CDR3 length: 15 amino acids. Germline V gene lookup returns CDR1 MNHEY and CDR2 SVGAGI. Trimming removed 10 bases at V and 0 bases at J, with 18 bases between. This CDR3 is CATQGLDTMNTEAFF. In nucleotides, the CDR3 is TGTGCCACCCAGGGCCTGGACACTATGAACACTGAAGCTTTCTTT.

The chain is built from TRBV19 and TRBJ2-3, with 7 bases that match TRBD1. The V gene's germline CDR1 is LNHDA and CDR2 SQIVND (reference sequence). Losses at the gene ends were 3 bases for V and 3 bases for J; bases not matched to a gene: 6. The CDR3 consists of 15 residues. The CDR3, as DNA: TGTGCCAGTAGTATCCAGGGGGATGGGACAGATACGCAGTATTTT. Translated, it gives CASSIQGDGTDTQYF.

The V and J genes are TRBV29-1 and TRBJ2-7, with D tentatively TRBD2 (5 bases). The germline V and J ends were trimmed by 4 bases and 3 bases, with 7 bases remaining between them. CDR1 is SQVTM, CDR2 ANQGSEA, per germline. The CDR3 covers 11 residues. Written as DNA, the CDR3 is TGCAGCGTTGGGGAGCACTACGAGCAGTACTTC. Its protein product is CSVGEHYEQYF.

This clone was recorded many times. The chain joins TRBV5-1 to TRBJ1-3, with TRBD1 matching 7 bases. CDR3 length: 13 residues. Germline assignment: CDR1 SGHRS and CDR2 YFSETQ. With 3 bases clipped from V and 4 bases from J, the junction kept 1 base outside the gene matches. This CDR3 is CASSSTGGNTIYF. The CDR3 DNA follows: TGCGCCAGCAGCTCGACAGGGGGAAACACCATATATTTT.

This clone came up a few times. This chain links TRBV7-2 with TRBJ1-3; TRBD1 matches at 9 bases. V trimming: 4 bases; J trimming: 0 bases; junction bases outside the gene matches: 1. This CDR3 has 15 amino acids. Per the germline V gene, CDR1 is SGHTA and CDR2 is FQGNSA. CDR3 sequence (DNA): TGTGCCAGCAGCTGGGGACAGGGCTCTGGAAACACCATATATTTT. It specifies CASSWGQGSGNTIYF.